This paragraph covers one TCR beta chain sequence. Its antigen is still unknown. CDR3 length: 17 residues. Per germline, CDR1 SGHNT and CDR2 YENEEA. V lost 4 bases, J lost 5 bases, and 12 bases stayed unmatched. The entry originates in a study of cytomegalovirus exposure and HLA in healthy donors. Study conclusions and caveats: Diagnosis of cytomegalovirus status made by the classifier reportedly showed high specificity and sensitivity. TCR clusters originating in the first cohort tended to co-occur in the 120 validation repertoires, according to a later analysis. The study flagged about 150 TCR beta chains as cytomegalovirus-associated.

Method: immunoSEQ multiplex PCR; TCRdb's copy keeps in-frame clones and lacks some. Of some 69,000 clones listed, over 90% are singletons. Separation from the approximately 660-subject first cohort characterized the roughly 120-subject validation cohort, to which the donors belonged. The sequenced sample consisted of PBMCs. The source of this sequence is a woman between 18 and 29 years old in good health and CMV-seropositive. The gene calls are TRBV11-3 and TRBJ2-1; 9 bases are a match to TRBD2. CDR3 sequence: CASSSFEAGGLDNEQFF. The CDR3 DNA reads as TGTGCCAGCAGCTCTTTTGAGGCGGGAGGGTTAGACAATGAGCAGTTCTTC. Complete variable domain (other parts from reference TRBV11-3 and TRBJ2-1): EAGVVQSPRYKIIEKKQPVAFWCNPISGHNTLYWYLQNLGQGPELLIRYENEEAVDDSQLPKDRFSAERLKGVDSTLKIQPAELGDSAVYLCASSSFEAGGLDNEQFFGPGTRLTVL.